This note documents a single T cell receptor (beta chain) sequence. This clonotype was seen a handful of times. The specificity of this receptor is unknown. Base qualities are missing; no much larger clone stands one base away. Library prep was done by UMI-ligation and nested PCR. A single-stranded oligonucleotide bearing the Illumina SP2 sequence and a UMI was ligated to the 3' end of the cDNA with T4 RNA ligase 1. PCR1 ran 4 cycles (98°C 15 s, 69°C 30 s, 72°C 40 s); the beta primer was an equimolar mix of RC1.1 and RC1.2 covering TRBC1 and TRBC2. From PCR2 onward, TCR alpha and beta chains were processed separately, with sample indices and Illumina adaptors added. The UMI was composed of 12 random nucleotides, arranged as two hexamers separated by a spacer, and was positioned after an 8-base spacer. Libraries were sequenced on an Illumina MiSeq with v2 2x251 paired-end chemistry, typically fewer than 15 samples per run. To boost diversity, each sequencing library was supplemented with PhiX DNA at roughly 4.5-7%. From the authors' description of their analysis: bcl2fastq converted raw reads to FASTQ, and Demultiplexor demultiplexed the reads by dual indices. Decombinator assigned V and J genes by tag matching, allowing a single base-pair mismatch. Using UMIs, Collapsinator corrected both sequencing errors and the frequency errors that come from PCR heterogeneity. Decombinator identifiers were converted to nucleotide sequence by CDR3Translator, the sequences were translated to amino acids, and CDR3 was extracted using C- and N-terminal motifs. Each distinct KT2 TCR was counted as a cluster of KT2 sequences sharing one unique molecular identifier. TCRdb took the public reads, trimmed them with fastp at Q25, ran MiXCR for clone calling and kept in-frame beta chains. Rows matching on CDR3 protein sequence are summarized as one entry with the most common DNA and genes. In this record, the V and J calls reflect TCRdb's handling and not the investigators' own analysis. Recorded for this sample are tens of thousands of distinct CDR3 sequences; 7.3% of them occurred a single time. The ten largest clonotypes hold around a sixth of the sample.

To test the sensitivity and accuracy of the pipeline, known numbers of KT2, a T cell clone whose TCR had already been sequenced, were spiked into unfractionated PBMC. A range of KT2-to-PBMC ratios was set up by mixing KT2 cells into a fixed number of PBMC. Sequences SGHVS (CDR1) and FNYEAQ (CDR2) are obtained from the germline V gene. Ends trimmed: V by 5 bases, J by 2 bases; bases unmatched to a gene: 6. Reading from cysteine to phenylalanine, the CDR3 counts 14 amino acids. The retained sequence is limited to the CDR3, 42 bases, with the frame set at the first base. This record belongs to a study of quantifying T cell responses using KT2 cells (dated by TCRdb to about 2017). As for the study more broadly: RNA was DNase-treated and reverse transcribed with TCR alpha and beta constant-region primers, mostly using SuperScript III. Under optimum conditions, the T4 ligation step was estimated to exceed 10% efficiency. PCR2 was run as a SYBR Green qPCR and stopped at a predetermined fluorescence threshold to avoid over-amplification. Results the study describes overall, beyond this receptor: Detection of KT2 sequences showed saturation at very high KT2 spike-in numbers. KT2 sequences were detected down to the lowest spike-in tested, about one KT2 cell per 100,000 PBMC. A linear scaling of KT2 alpha and beta sequence counts with input KT2 cell number was observed over several orders of magnitude. This TCR sequencing study did not compare the pipeline side by side with other TCR sequencing techniques.

The TCR sequence derives from a human donor. Sequenced: PBMCs spiked with cells of the T cell clone KT2. In this chain, TRBV7-6 is recombined with TRBJ2-7; TRBD1 aligns with 7 central bases. The nucleotide sequence reads TGTGCCAGCAGCCGAGACAGGGTCGCCTACGAGCAGTACTTC. Its coded protein is CASSRDRVAYEQYF.